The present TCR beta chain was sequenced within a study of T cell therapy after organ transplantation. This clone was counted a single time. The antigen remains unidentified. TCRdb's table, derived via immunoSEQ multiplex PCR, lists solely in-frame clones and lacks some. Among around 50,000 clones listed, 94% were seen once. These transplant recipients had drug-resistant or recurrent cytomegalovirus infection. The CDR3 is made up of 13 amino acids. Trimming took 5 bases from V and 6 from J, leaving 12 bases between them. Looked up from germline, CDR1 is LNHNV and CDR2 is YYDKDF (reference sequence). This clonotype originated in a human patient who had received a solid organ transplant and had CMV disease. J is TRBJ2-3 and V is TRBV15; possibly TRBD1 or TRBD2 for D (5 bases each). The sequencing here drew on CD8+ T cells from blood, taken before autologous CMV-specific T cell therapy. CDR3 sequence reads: CATSGGAGDTQYF. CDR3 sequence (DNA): TGTGCCACCAGCGGGGGTGCCGGGGATACGCAGTATTTT.